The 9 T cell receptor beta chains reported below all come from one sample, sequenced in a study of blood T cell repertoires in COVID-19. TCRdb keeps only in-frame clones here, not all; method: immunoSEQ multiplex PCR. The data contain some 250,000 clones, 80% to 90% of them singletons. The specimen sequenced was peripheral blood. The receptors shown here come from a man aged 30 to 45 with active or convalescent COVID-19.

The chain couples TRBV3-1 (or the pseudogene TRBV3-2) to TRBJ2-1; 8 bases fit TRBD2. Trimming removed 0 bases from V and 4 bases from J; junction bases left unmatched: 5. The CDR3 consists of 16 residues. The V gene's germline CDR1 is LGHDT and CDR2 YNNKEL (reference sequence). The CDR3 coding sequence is TGTGCCAGCAGCCAAGATAGCGGGGCGGCTTACAATGAGCAGTTCTTC. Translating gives CASSQDSGAAYNEQFF.

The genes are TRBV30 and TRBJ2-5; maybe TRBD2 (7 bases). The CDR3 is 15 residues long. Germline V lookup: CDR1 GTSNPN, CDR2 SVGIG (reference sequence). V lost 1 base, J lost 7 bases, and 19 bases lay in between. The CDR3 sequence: CAWSEEGGRRATQYF. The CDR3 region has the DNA TGTGCCTGGAGTGAGGAGGGGGGGCGACGGGCGACCCAGTACTTC.

CDR3 protein: CASSNVRGTLEQFF. DNA for the CDR3: TGTGCCAGCAGCAACGTGCGGGGGACCCTCGAGCAGTTCTTC. V usage is TRBV6-2 or TRBV6-3 and J usage is TRBJ2-1; 7 bases are a match to TRBD2. Germline assignment: CDR1 MNHEY and CDR2 SVGEGT. V shed 6 bases, J shed 10 bases, and the junction held 12 bases outside the gene matches. The CDR3 consists of 14 residues.

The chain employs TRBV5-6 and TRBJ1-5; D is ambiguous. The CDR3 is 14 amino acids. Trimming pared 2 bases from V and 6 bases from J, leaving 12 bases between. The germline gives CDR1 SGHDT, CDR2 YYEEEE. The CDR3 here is CASSFGHSGQPQHF. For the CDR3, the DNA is TGTGCCAGCAGCTTCGGTCACTCGGGTCAGCCCCAGCATTTT.

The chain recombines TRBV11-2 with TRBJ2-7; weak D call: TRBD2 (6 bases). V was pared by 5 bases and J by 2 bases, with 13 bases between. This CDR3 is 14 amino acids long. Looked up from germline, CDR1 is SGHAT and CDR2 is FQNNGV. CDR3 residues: CASSQERLAYEQYF. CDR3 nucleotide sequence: TGTGCCAGCAGCCAAGAAAGACTAGCCTACGAGCAGTACTTC.

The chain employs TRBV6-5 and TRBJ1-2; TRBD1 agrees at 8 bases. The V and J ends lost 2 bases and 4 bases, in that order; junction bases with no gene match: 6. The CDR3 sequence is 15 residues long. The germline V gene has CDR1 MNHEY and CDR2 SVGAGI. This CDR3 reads CASSYVGQGGYGYTF. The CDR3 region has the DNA TGTGCCAGCAGTTACGTCGGACAGGGTGGCTATGGCTACACCTTC.

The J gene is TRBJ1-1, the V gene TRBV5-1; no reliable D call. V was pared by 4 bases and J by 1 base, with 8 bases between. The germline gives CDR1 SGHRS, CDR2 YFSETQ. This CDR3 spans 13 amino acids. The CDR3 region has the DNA TGCGCCAGCAGCACGACTCCGAACACTGAAGCTTTCTTT. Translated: CASSTTPNTEAFF.

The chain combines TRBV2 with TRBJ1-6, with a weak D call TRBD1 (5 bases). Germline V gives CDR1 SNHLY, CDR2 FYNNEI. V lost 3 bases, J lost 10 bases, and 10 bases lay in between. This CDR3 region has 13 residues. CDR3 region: CASSDRVISPLHF. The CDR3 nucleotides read TGTGCCAGCAGTGACAGGGTGATATCACCCCTCCACTTT.

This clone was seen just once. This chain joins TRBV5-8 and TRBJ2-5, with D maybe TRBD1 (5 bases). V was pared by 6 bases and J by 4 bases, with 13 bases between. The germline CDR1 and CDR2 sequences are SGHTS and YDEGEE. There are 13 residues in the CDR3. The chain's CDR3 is CASTSIGAETQYF. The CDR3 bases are TGTGCCAGCACCTCAATAGGGGCAGAGACCCAGTACTTC.